A selection of T cell receptor beta chains follows, all from one sample in a study of blood T cell repertoires in COVID-19. Here immunoSEQ multiplex PCR was the method, and the copy in TCRdb shows in-frame clones only, minus some. The table has about 210,000 clones, around 82% seen once. Sequencing used peripheral blood. These TCRs come from a woman between 40 and 55 years old with acute or convalescent COVID-19. The CDR3 runs from the conserved cysteine through the conserved F or W. The D gene is left open where the match is weak.

>TRBV7-7|TRBD1
CASSYRQGEKLFF
>TRBV6-1|NA
CASSERGLGRNAWNYTF
>TRBV29-1|NA
CSVFRDSDTGELFF
>TRBV30|TRBD2
CAWSPRTSGPIDTQYF
>TRBV29-1|NA
CSVEDGGAYGYTF
>TRBV20-1|NA
CSARLNEKLFF
>TRBV6-4|TRBD2
CASSALGGTGELFF
>TRBV19|TRBD2
CASSTLAGERSEQFF
>TRBV29-1|NA
CSVAPFQGFSSYEQYF
>TRBV30|TRBD1
CAWSVFRQGIRSGNTIYF
>TRBV19|NA
CASRTVAPSYNSPLHF
>TRBV19|NA
CASSIVSGGPTGNEQFF